Presented here are 13 T cell receptor delta chains from one specimen sequenced in a study of Vδ1+ human thymocytes. Whole-study findings and limits: Thymic TRG and TRD repertoires appeared highly polyclonal, with Gaussian CDR3 length distributions.

Their target antigens are unknown. RNA was extracted from the cells and then reverse transcribed. CDR3 amplicons came from multiplex PCR with pooled V-gene forward and constant-region reverse primers. TCRdb re-processed the multiplex PCR reads via CATT. The sample includes 80,000 or so delta-chain clones, approximately 30% of them seen just once. The sequencing sample was made of Vdelta1+ gamma-delta thymocytes from the thymus. Subset specified: FACS-sorted CD3+ TCRalphabeta- TCRVdelta1+ TCRVdelta2- thymocytes. The receptors originated from a boy under two years old who had congenital heart surgery.

This clone was seen more than once but under ten times. The rearrangement uses TRDV1 and TRDJ1; a weak D match, TRDD2 (5 bases). Per the germline V gene, CDR1 is TSWWSYY and CDR2 is QGS. This CDR3 spans 24 amino acids. V shed 1 base and J shed 5 bases, with 41 bases lying between them. This CDR3 is CALGEPGIFLTGTVYLCGPDKLIF. DNA for the CDR3: TGTGCTCTTGGGGAACCCGGAATATTCCTTACGGGTACTGTGTATTTGTGCGGTCCGGATAAACTCATCTTT.

The chain uses TRDV1 and TRDJ1, with a tentative D call TRDD3 (5 bases). From germline, CDR1 is TSWWSYY and CDR2 QGS. V was trimmed by 2 bases and J by 6 bases, leaving 31 bases between them. The CDR3 extends over 20 amino acids. DNA of the CDR3: TGTGCTCTTGGGGAAAATGTGGGTACCGGGGACCCCCCTGAGTTCTATAAACTCATCTTT. Protein: CALGENVGTGDPPEFYKLIF.

The chain combines TRDV2 with TRDJ1, with 12 bases matching TRDD3. Per the germline V gene, CDR1 is GEAIGNYY and CDR2 is EKD. CDR3 length equals 17 residues. Trimming removed 9 bases from V and 4 bases from J; junction bases left unmatched: 17. CDR3 region: CATSFLGDTRRSDKLIF. Written as DNA, the CDR3 is TGTGCCACTTCCTTTCTGGGGGATACGCGGAGAAGCGATAAACTCATCTTT.

The genes are TRDV1 and TRDJ1; weak D call: TRDD3 (8 bases). The CDR3 has 23 residues. The germline V and J ends were trimmed by 4 bases and 0 bases, with 36 bases remaining between them. Germline V gene lookup returns CDR1 TSWWSYY and CDR2 QGS. CDR3 nucleotides: TGTGCTCTTGGGGGGGCGACAACGGCCTTCCTCCTACTGGGGGGACTGTACACCGATAAACTCATCTTT. As protein: CALGGATTAFLLLGGLYTDKLIF.

This rearrangement joins TRDV1 to TRDJ1; D is undetermined. The V end was cut by 0 bases, the J end by 1 base, with 6 bases between. CDR1 is TSWWSYY and CDR2 is QGS in the germline V gene. The CDR3 totals 14 residues. The DNA of the CDR3 is TGTGCTCTTGGGGAACTAGCGATCACCGATAAACTCATCTTT. Its protein product is CALGELAITDKLIF.

This clone appeared a few times. The chain carries TRDV1 and TRDJ1, with 8 bases fitting TRDD3. Trimming removed 3 bases from V and 1 base from J; junction bases left unmatched: 16. This CDR3 is 19 amino acids long. Germline CDR1 TSWWSYY, CDR2 QGS. The CDR3 DNA is TGTGCTCTTGGGGAGCCTTCCCGTTGGGGGATGGAGTGCACCGATAAACTCATCTTT. This gives the protein CALGEPSRWGMECTDKLIF.

This clone was seen a handful of times. V is TRDV2 and J is TRDJ1; no clear D. Between the trimmed V and J ends, which lost 0 bases and 0 bases, there was a span of 10 bases. The CDR3 covers 15 residues. Germline CDR1 GEAIGNYY, CDR2 EKD. This CDR3 reads CACDTVPQYTDKLIF. CDR3 coding DNA: TGTGCCTGTGACACCGTCCCCCAATACACCGATAAACTCATCTTT.

The chain carries TRDV1 and TRDJ1; 11 bases are shared with TRDD3. V shed 2 bases and J 4 bases; nucleotides not matched to a gene: 9. The CDR3 is 17 residues long. The germline CDR1 and CDR2 sequences are TSWWSYY and QGS. DNA for the CDR3: TGTGCTCTTGGGGAAGGTCCCCGTACTGGGGGATACGATAAACTCATCTTT. Translating it yields CALGEGPRTGGYDKLIF.

The gene calls are TRDV1 and TRDJ1; TRDD3 agrees at 8 bases. Germline trimming cut 1 base from V and 0 bases from J; bases unmatched to any gene: 10. Germline V lookup: CDR1 TSWWSYY, CDR2 QGS. The CDR3 is 18 residues long. CDR3 sequence reads: CALGEHLPGGHYTDKLIF. The CDR3 nucleotides are TGTGCTCTTGGGGAACATCTCCCTGGGGGACATTACACCGATAAACTCATCTTT.

This clone was counted only a few times. This rearrangement joins TRDV1 to TRDJ1; TRDD3 agrees at 7 bases. The J segment lost 3 bases and the V segment lost 6 bases, leaving 19 bases of the junction unmatched. Germline lookup yields CDR1 TSWWSYY and CDR2 QGS. This CDR3 spans 18 amino acids. The CDR3: CALGLRLMGDTLADKLIF. CDR3 coding DNA: TGTGCTCTTGGACTACGCTTAATGGGGGACACCCTTGCCGATAAACTCATCTTT.

The V and J genes are TRDV1 and TRDJ1; TRDD3 agrees at 9 bases. The V gene end was trimmed by 1 base and the J gene end by 2 bases; junction bases not matched to a gene: 26. The CDR3 totals 23 residues. The germline V gene encodes CDR1 TSWWSYY and CDR2 QGS. CDR3 DNA: TGTGCTCTTGGGGAACCGACTACTTTCCGGACCTTTACTGGGGGACTCACTACCGATAAACTCATCTTT. Residues: CALGEPTTFRTFTGGLTTDKLIF.

V usage is TRDV1 and J usage is TRDJ1; 9 bases match TRDD3. The germline gives CDR1 TSWWSYY, CDR2 QGS. With 4 bases clipped from V and 0 bases from J, the junction kept 18 bases outside the gene matches. The CDR3 length is 20 residues. CDR3 nucleotides: TGTGCTCTTGGGGCGAAAGTAACTCCTCTACTGGGGGAGTACACCGATAAACTCATCTTT. Its protein product is CALGAKVTPLLGEYTDKLIF.

This rearrangement joins TRDV1 to TRDJ1; 8 bases are a match to TRDD3. The CDR3 is made up of 21 amino acids. Trimming removed 4 bases from V and 1 base from J; junction bases left unmatched: 23. Germline CDR1 and CDR2: TSWWSYY and QGS. CDR3 sequence (DNA): TGTGCTCTTGGGGGGAAGGACCCTCCGGACTGGGGGTCCCCTTTCACCGATAAACTCATCTTT. Encoded protein: CALGGKDPPDWGSPFTDKLIF.